This TCR beta chain derives from a study of cytomegalovirus exposure and HLA in healthy donors. Whole-study findings and limits: What a later analysis showed was that several of the most significant clusters appeared linked to common viral pathogens. Researchers catalogued under 200 TCR beta chains as cytomegalovirus-associated. It was shown in a later analysis that HLA-associated TCR beta chains were more clonally expanded than other, equally common chains. An observed cluster of highly shared sequence variants was recorded as a likely sequencing artifact.

For this clone: What it binds is unknown.

It was with 60 Vbeta and 13 Jbeta primers that the PCR ran. Assay: immunoSEQ multiplex PCR; the TCRdb copy retains only in-frame clones and omits some. The sample contains around 150,000 clones, about two thirds of which appear only once. The V end was cut by 8 bases, the J end by 1 base, with 9 bases between. Germline assignment: CDR1 MDHEN and CDR2 SYDVKM. This CDR3 has 12 residues. Sequencing input: PBMCs. The rearrangement uses TRBV28 and TRBJ2-7; maybe TRBD1 (6 bases). The clonotype comes from a man aged 60-69 years in good health and CMV-seronegative. The CDR3 loop is CASGGQSYEQYF. In DNA, the CDR3 is TGTGCCAGCGGTGGACAGTCCTACGAGCAGTACTTC.